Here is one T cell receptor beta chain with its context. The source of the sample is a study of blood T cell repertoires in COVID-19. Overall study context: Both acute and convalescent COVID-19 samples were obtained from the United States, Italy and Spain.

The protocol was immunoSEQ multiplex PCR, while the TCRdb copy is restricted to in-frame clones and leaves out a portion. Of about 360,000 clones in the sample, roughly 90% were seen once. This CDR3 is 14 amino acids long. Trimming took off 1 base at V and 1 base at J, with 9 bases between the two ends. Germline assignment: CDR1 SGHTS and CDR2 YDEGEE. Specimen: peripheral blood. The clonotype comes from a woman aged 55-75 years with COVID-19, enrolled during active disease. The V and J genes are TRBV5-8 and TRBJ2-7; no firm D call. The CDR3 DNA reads TGTGCCAGCAGCTTGATGAGAGGTTCCTACGAGCAGTACTTC. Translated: CASSLMRGSYEQYF.